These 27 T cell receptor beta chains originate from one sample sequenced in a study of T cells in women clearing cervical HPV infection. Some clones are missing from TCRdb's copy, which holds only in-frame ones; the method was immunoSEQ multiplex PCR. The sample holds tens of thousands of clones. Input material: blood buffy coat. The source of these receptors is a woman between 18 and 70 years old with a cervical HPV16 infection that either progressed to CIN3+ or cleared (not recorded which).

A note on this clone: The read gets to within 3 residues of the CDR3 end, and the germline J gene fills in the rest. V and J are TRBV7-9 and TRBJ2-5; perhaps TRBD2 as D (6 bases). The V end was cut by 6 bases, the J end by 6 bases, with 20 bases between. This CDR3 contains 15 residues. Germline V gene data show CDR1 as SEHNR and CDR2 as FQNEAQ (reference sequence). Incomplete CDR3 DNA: TGTGCCAGCAGTCCCATCGGTTCTAGCGCTCAGACC. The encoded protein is CASSPIGSSAQT. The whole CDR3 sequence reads CASSPIGSSAQTQYF.

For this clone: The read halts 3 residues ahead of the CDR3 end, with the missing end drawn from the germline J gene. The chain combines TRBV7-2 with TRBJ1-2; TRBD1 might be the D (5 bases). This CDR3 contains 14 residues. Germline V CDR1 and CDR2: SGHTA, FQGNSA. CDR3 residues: CASSLVPGSYDYTF. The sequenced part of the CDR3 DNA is TGTGCCAGCAGCTTAGTCCCAGGGTCCTACGAC.

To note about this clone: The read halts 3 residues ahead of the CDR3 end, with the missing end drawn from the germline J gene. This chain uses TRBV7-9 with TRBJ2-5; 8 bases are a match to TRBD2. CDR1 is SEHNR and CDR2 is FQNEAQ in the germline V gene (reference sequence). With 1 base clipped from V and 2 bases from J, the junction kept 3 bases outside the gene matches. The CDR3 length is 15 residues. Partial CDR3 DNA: TGTGCCAGCAGCTTAGGGTCTAGCGGGCAAGAGACC. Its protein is CASSLGSSGQET. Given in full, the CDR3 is CASSLGSSGQETQYF.

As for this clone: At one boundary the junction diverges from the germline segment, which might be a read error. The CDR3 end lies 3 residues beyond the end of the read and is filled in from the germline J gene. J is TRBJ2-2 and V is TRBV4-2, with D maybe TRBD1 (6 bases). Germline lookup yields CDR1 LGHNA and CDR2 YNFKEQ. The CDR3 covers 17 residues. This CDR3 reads CASSPPQGAGGHRELFF. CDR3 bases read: TGCGCCAGCAGCCCCCCTCAAGGGGCTGGGGGCCACCGGGAG.

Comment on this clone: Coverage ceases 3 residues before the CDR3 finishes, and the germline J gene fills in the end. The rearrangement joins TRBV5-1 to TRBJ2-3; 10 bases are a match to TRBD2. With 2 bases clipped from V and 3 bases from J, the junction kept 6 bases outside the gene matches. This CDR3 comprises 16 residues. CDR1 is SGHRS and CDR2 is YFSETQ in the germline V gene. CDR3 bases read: TGCGCCAGCAGCTTCGGGGCTAGCGGGAGTACAGATACG. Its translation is CASSFGASGSTDT. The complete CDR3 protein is CASSFGASGSTDTQYF.

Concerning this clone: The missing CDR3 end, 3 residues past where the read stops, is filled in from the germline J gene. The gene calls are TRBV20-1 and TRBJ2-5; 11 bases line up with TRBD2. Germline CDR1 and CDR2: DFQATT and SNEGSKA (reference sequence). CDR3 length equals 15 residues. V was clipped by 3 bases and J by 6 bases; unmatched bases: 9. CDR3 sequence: CSASPTSGGSKTQYF. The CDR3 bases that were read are TGCAGTGCTAGCCCTACTAGCGGGGGAAGTAAGACC.

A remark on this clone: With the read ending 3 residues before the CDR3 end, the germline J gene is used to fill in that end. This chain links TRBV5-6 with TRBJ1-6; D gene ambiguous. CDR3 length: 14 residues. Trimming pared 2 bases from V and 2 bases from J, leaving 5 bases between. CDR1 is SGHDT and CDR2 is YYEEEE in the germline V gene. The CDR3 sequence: CASSLAAYNSPLHF. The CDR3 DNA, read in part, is TGTGCCAGCAGCTTAGCGGCCTATAATTCACCC. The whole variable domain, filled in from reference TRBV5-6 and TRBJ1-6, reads DAGVTQSPTHLIKTRGQQVTLRCSPKSGHDTVSWYQQALGQGPQFIFQYYEEEERQRGNFPDRFSGHQFPNYSSELNVNALLLGDSALYLCASSLAAYNSPLHFGNGTRLTVT.

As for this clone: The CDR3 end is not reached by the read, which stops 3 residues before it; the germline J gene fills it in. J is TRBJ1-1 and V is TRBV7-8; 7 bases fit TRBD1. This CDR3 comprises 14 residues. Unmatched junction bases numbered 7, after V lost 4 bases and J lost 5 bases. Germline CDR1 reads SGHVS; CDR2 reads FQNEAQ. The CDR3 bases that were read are TGTGCCAGCAGCTCAATAACAGGGGAAACTGAA. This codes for CASSSITGETE. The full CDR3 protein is CASSSITGETEAFF. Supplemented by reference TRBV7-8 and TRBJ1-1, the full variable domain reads GAGVSQSPRYKVAKRGQDVALRCDPISGHVSLFWYQQALGQGPEFLTYFQNEAQLDKSGLPSDRFFAERPEGSVSTLKIQRTQQEDSAVYLCASSSITGETEAFFGQGTRLTVV.

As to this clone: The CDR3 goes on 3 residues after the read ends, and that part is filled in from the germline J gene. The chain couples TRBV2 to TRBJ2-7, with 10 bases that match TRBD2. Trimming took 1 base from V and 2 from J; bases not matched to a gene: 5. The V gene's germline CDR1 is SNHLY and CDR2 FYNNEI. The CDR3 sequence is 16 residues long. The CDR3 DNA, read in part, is TGTGCCAGCAGTGAAGGTAGCGGGGGGTATACCTACGAG. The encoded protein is CASSEGSGGYTYE. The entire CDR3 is CASSEGSGGYTYEQYF.

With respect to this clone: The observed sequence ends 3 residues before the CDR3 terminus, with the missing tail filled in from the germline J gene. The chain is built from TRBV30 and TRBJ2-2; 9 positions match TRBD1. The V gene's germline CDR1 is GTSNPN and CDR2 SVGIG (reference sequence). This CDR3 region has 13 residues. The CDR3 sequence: CAWRTGGNEKLFF. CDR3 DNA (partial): TGTGCCTGGAGGACAGGGGGGAATGAAAAG.

CDR3 bases read: TGTGCCAGTAGTACCCTGACAGGAGGAAACACC. Translation: CASSTLTGGNT. The full CDR3 protein is CASSTLTGGNTIYF. The V gene is TRBV19, the J gene TRBJ1-3, with D possibly being TRBD1 (6 bases). The observed sequence ends 3 residues before the CDR3 terminus, with the missing tail filled in from the germline J gene. The V and J ends lost 4 bases and 4 bases respectively, with 11 bases between them. CDR3 size: 14 residues. Germline lookup yields CDR1 LNHDA and CDR2 SQIVND (reference sequence).

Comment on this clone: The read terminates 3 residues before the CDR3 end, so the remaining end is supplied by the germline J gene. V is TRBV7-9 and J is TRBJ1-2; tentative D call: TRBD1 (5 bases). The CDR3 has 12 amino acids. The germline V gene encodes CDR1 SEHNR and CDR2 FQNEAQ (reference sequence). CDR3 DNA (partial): TGTGCCAGCAGCTCCCGGGGGAATGAC. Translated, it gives CASSSRGND. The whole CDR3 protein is CASSSRGNDYTF. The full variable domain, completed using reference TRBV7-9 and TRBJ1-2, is DTGVSQNPRHKITKRGQNVTFRCDPISEHNRLYWYRQTLGQGPEFLTYFQNEAQLEKSRLLSDRFSAERPKGSFSTLEIQRTEQGDSAMYLCASSSRGNDYTFGSGTRLTVV.

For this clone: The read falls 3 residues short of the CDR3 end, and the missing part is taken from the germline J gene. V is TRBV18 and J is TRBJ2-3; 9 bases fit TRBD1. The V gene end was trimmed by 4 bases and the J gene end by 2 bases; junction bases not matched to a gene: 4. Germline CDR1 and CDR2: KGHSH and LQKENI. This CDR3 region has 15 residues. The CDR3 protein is CASSRTGVDTDTQYF. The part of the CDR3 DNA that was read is TGTGCCAGCTCACGGACAGGGGTGGACACAGATACG.

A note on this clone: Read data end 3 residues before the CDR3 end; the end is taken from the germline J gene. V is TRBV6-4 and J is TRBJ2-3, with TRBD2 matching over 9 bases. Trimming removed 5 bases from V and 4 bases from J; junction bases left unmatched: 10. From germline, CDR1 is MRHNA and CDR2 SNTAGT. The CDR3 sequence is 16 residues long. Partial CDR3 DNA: TGTGCCAGCAGTCGATTAGCGGGGGATCTAGCAGATACG. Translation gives CASSRLAGDLADT. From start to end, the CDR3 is CASSRLAGDLADTQYF.

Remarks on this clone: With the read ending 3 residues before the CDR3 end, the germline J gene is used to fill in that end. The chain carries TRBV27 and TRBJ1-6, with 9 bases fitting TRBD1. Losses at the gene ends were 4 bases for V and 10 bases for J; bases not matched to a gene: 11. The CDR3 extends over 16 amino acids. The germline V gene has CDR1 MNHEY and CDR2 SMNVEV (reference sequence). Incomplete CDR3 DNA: TGTGCCAGCAGTTCCCGGACAGGGGTTGGTTGGTCACCC. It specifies CASSSRTGVGWSP. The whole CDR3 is CASSSRTGVGWSPLHF.

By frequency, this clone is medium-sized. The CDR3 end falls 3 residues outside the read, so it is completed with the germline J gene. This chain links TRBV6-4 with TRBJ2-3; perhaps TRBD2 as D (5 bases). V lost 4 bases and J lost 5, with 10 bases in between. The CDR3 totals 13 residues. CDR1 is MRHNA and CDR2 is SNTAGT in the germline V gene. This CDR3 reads CASSVDSEDTQYF. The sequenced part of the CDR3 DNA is TGTGCCAGCAGTGTTGATAGCGAAGATACG.

The part of the CDR3 DNA that was read is TGTGCCAGCAGCTCTGGACTTGAG. Amino acid sequence: CASSSGLE. The complete CDR3 protein is CASSSGLEQFF. The chain employs TRBV7-3 and TRBJ2-1; D possibly corresponds to TRBD2 (5 bases). The DNA ends 3 residues before the CDR3 does, and the rest of the CDR3 is filled in from the germline J gene. The CDR3 length is 11 residues. Per the germline V gene, CDR1 is SGHTA and CDR2 is FQGTGA. V was clipped by 4 bases and J by 9 bases, with 7 bases between them.

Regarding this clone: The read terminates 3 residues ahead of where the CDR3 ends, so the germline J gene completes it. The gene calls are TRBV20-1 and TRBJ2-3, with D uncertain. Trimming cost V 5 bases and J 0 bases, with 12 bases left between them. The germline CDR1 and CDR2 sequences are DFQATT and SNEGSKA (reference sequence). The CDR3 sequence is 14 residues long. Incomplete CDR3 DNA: TGCAGTGCTCTATTCCACAGCAGCACAGATACG. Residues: CSALFHSSTDT. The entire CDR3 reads CSALFHSSTDTQYF.

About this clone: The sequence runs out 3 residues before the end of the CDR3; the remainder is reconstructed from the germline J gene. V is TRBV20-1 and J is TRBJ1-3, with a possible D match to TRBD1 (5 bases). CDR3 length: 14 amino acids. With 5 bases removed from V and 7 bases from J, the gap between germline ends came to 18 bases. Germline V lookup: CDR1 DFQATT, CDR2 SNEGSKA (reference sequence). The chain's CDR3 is CSAGGGTGINTIYF. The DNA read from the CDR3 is TGCAGTGCTGGGGGGGGGACCGGAATTAACACC.

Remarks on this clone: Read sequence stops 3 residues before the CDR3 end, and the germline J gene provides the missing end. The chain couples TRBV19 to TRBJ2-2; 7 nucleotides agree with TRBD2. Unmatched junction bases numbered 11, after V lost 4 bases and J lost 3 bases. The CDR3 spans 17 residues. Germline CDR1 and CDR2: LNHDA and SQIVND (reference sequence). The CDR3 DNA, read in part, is TGTGCCAGTAGTAATCGTTTTCGACTAGCTGACACCGGGGAG. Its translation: CASSNRFRLADTGE. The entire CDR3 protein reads CASSNRFRLADTGELFF.

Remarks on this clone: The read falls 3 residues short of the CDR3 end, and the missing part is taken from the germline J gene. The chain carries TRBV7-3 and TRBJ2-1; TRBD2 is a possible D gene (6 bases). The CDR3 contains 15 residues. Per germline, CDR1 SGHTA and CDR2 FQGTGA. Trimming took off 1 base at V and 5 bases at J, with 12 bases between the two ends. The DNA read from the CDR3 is TGTGCCAGCAGCTTAAAACTAGCTGGCCACAATGAG. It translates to CASSLKLAGHNE. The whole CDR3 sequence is CASSLKLAGHNEQFF.

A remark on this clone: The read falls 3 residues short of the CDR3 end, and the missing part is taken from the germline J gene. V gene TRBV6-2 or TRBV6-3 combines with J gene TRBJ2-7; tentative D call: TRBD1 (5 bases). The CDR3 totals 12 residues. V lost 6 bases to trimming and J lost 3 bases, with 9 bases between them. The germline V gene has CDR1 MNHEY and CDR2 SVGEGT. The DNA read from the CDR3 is TGTGCCAGCAGCTGGGGCGTCTACGAG. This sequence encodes CASSWGVYE. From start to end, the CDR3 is CASSWGVYEQYF.

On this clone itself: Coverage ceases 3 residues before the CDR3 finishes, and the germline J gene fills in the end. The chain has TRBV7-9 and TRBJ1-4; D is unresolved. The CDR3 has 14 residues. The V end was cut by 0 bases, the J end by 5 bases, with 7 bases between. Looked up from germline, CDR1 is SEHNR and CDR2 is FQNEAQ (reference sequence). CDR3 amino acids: CASSLAGLNEKLFF. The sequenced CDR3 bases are TGTGCCAGCAGCTTAGCGGGCCTCAATGAAAAA. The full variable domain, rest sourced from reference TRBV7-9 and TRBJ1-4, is DTGVSQNPRHKITKRGQNVTFRCDPISEHNRLYWYRQTLGQGPEFLTYFQNEAQLEKSRLLSDRFSAERPKGSFSTLEIQRTEQGDSAMYLCASSLAGLNEKLFFGSGTQLSVL.

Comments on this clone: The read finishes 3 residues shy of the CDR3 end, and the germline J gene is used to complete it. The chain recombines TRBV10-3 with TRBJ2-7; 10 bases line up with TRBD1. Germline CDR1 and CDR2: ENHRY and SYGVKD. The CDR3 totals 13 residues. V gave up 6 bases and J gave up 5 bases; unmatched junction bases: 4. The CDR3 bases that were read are TGTGCCATCAGCTCCGGGACAGGGGACGAG. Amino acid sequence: CAISSGTGDE. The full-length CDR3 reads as CAISSGTGDEQYF.

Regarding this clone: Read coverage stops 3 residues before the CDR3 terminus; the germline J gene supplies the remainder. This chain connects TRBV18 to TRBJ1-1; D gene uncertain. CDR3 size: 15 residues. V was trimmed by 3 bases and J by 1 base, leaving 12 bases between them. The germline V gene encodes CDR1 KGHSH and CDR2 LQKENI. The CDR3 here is CASSPAEVPNTEAFF. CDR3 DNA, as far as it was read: TGTGCCAGCTCACCGGCGGAAGTCCCGAACACTGAA. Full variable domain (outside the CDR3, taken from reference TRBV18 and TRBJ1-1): NAGVMQNPRHLVRRRGQEARLRCSPMKGHSHVYWYRQLPEEGLKFMVYLQKENIIDESGMPKERFSAEFPKEGPSILRIQQVVRGDSAAYFCASSPAEVPNTEAFFGQGTRLTVV.

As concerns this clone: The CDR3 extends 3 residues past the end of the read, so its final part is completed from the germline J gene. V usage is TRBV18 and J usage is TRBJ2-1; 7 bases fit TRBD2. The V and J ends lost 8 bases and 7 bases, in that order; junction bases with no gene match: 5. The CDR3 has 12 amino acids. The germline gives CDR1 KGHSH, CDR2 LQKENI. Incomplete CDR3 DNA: TGTGCCAGCGCGCGGGGGAAGAATGAG. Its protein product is CASARGKNE. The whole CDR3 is CASARGKNEQFF.

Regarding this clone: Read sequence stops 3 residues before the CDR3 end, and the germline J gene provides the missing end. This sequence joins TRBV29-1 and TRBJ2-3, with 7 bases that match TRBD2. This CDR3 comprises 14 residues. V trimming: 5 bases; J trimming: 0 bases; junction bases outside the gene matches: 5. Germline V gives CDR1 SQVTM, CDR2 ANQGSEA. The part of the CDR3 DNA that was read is TGCAGCGTTCGTCGCGGGAGCAGCACAGATACG. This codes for CSVRRGSSTDT. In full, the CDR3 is CSVRRGSSTDTQYF.